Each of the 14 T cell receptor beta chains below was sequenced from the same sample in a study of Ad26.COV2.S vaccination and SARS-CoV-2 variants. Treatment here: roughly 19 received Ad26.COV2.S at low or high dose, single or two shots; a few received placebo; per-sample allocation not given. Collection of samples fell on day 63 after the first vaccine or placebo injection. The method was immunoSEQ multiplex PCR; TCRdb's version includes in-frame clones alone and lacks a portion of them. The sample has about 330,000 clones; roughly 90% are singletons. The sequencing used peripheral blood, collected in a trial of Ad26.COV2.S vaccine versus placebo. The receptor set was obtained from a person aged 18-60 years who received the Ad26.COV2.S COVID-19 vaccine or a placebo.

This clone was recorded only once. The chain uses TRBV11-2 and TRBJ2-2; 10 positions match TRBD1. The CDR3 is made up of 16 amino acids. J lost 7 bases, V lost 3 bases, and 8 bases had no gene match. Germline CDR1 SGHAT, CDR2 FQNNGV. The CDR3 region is CASSFPGTGENGELFF. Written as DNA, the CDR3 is TGTGCCAGCAGCTTCCCCGGGACAGGGGAGAACGGGGAGCTGTTTTTT.

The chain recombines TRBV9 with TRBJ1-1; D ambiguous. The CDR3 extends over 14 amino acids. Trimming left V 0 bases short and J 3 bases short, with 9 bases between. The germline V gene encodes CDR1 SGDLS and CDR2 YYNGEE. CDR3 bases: TGTGCCAGCAGCGTAGGAACGTGGGACACTGAAGCTTTCTTT. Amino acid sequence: CASSVGTWDTEAFF.

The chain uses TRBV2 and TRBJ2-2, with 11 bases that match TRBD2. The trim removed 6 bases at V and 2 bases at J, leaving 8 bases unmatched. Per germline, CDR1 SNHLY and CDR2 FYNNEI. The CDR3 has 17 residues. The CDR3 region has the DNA TGTGCCAGCAGGGGAACTAGCGGGAGAGGCAACACCGGGGAGCTGTTTTTT. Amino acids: CASRGTSGRGNTGELFF.

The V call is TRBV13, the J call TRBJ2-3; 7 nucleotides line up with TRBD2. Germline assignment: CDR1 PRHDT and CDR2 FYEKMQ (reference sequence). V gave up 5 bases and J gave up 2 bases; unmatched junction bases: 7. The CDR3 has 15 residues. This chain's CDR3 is CASSHSGGVTDTQYF. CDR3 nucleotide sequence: TGTGCCAGCAGCCATTCGGGGGGTGTCACAGATACGCAGTATTTT.

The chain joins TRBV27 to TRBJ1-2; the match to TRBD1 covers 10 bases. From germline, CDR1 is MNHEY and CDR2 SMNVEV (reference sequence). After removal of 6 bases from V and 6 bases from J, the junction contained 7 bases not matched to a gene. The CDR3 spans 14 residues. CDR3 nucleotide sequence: TGTGCCAGCAGAGACAGGGGGCGCACTAATGGCTACACCTTC. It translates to CASRDRGRTNGYTF.

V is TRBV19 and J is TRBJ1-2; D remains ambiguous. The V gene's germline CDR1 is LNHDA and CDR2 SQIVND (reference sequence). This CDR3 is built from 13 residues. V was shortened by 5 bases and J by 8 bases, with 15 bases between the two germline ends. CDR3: CASSPLTLGGYTF. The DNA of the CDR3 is TGTGCCAGTAGTCCACTAACGTTGGGGGGCTACACCTTC.

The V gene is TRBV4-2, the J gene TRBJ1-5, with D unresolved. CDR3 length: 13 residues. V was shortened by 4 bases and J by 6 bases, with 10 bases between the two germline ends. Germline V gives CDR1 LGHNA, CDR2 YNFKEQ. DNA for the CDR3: TGTGCCAGCAGCCCTCGGACCATTCAGCCCCAGCATTTT. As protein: CASSPRTIQPQHF.

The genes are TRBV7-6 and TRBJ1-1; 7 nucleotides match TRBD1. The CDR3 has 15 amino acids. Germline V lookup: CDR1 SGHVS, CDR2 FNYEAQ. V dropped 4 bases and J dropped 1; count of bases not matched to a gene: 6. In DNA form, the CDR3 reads TGTGCCAGCAGCTCCTTCGACAGGGAGAACACTGAAGCTTTCTTT. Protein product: CASSSFDRENTEAFF. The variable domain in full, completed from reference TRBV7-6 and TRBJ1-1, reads GAGVSQSPRYKVTKRGQDVALRCDPISGHVSLYWYRQALGQGPEFLTYFNYEAQQDKSGLPNDRFSAERPEGSISTLTIQRTEQRDSAMYRCASSSFDRENTEAFFGQGTRLTVV.

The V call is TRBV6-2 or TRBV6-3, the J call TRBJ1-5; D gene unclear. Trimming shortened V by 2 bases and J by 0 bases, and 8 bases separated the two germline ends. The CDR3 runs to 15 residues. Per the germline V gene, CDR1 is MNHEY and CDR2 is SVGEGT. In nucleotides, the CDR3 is TGTGCCAGCAGTTACGGCGGGTTTAGCAATCAGCCCCAGCATTTT. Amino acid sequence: CASSYGGFSNQPQHF.

Written as DNA, the CDR3 is TGTGCCAGCAGCCCGGTTCGGGACAGCTCCTACGAGCAGTACGTC. This sequence encodes CASSPVRDSSYEQYV. The chain employs TRBV7-6 and TRBJ2-7, with TRBD1 matching over 7 bases. The CDR3 covers 15 residues. CDR1 and CDR2 from the germline V gene are SGHVS and FNYEAQ. V lost 5 bases and J lost 0; bases outside the gene matches: 7.

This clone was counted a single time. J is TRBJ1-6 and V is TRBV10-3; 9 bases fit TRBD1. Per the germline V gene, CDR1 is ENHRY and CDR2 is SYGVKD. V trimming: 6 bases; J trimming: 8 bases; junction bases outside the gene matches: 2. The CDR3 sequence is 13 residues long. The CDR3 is CAISRQGDSPLHF. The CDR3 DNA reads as TGTGCCATCAGCCGACAGGGGGATTCACCCCTCCACTTT.

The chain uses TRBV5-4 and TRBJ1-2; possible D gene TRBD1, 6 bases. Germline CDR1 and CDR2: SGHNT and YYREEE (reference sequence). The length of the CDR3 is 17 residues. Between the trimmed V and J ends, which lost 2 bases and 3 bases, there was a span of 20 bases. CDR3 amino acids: CASSFDPGRPGDYGYTF. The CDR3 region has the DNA TGTGCCAGCAGCTTCGATCCAGGGCGCCCAGGGGACTATGGCTACACCTTC.

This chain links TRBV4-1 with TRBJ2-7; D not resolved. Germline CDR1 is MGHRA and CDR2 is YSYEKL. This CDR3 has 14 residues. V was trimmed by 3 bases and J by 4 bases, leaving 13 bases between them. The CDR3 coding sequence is TGCGCCAGCAGCCAGGGCGGAGACCCTTACGAGCAGTACTTC. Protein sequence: CASSQGGDPYEQYF.

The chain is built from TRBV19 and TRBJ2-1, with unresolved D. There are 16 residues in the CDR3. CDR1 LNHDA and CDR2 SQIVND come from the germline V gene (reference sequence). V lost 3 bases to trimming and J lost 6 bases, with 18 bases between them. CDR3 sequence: CASSIGSGPRGNEQFF. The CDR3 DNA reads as TGTGCCAGTAGTATTGGGTCTGGGCCCCGAGGCAATGAGCAGTTCTTC.